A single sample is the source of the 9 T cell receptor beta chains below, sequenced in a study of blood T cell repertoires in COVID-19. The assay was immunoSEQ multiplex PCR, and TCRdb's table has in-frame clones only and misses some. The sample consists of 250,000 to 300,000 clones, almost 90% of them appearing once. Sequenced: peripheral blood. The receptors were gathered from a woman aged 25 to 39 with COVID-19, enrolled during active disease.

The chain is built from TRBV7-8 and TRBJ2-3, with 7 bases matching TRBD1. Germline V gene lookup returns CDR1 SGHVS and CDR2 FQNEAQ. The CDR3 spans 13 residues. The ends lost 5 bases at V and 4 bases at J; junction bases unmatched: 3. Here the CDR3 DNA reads TGTGCCAGCAGCATAGACAGGGCAGATACGCAGTATTTT. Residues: CASSIDRADTQYF.

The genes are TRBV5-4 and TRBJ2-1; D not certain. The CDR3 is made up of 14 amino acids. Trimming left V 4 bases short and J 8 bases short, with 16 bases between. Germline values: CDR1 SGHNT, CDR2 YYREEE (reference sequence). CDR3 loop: CASSLYRIRHEQFF. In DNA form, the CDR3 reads TGTGCCAGCAGCCTCTACAGAATCCGACATGAGCAGTTCTTC.

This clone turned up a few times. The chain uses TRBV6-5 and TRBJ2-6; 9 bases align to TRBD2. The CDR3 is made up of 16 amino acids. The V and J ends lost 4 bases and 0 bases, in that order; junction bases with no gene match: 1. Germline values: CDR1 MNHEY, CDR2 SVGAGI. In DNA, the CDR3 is TGTGCCAGCAGTTTGACTAGCGGCTCTGGGGCCAACGTCCTGACTTTC. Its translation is CASSLTSGSGANVLTF.

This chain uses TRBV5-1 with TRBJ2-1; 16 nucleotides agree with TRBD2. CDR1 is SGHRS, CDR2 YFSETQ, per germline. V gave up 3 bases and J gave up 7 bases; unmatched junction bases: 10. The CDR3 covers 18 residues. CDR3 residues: CASSSSGTSGRAGNEQFF. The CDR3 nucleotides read TGCGCCAGCAGCTCATCCGGGACTAGCGGGAGGGCCGGTAATGAGCAGTTCTTC.

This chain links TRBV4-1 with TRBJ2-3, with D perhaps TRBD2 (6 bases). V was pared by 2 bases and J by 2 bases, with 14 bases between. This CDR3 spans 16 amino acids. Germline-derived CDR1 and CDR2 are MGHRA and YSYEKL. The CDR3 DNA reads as TGCGCCAGCAGCCAAATACTAGCTGCCTACACAGATACGCAGTATTTT. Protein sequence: CASSQILAAYTDTQYF.

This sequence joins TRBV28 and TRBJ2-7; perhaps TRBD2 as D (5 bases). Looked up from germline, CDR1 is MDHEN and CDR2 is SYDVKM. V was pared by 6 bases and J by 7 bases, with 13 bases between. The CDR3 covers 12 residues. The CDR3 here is CASSPGNAEQYF. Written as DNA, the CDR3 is TGTGCCAGCAGCCCCGGGAATGCTGAGCAGTACTTC.

The DNA for the CDR3 is TGTGCCAGCAGAGACAGGGGAGCCACCGGGGAGCTGTTTTTT. Its translation is CASRDRGATGELFF. This rearrangement joins TRBV6-5 to TRBJ2-2; 8 nucleotides line up with TRBD1. J gave up 4 bases and V 6 bases, and 4 bases lay outside the gene matches. This CDR3 is 14 amino acids long. Germline assignment: CDR1 MNHEY and CDR2 SVGAGI.

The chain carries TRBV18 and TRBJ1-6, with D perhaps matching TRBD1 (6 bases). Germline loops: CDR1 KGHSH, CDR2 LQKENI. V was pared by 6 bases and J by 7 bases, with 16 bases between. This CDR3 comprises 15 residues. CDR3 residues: CASSPYRDGNSPLHF. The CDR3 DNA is TGTGCCAGCTCTCCTTACAGGGATGGCAATTCACCCCTCCACTTT.

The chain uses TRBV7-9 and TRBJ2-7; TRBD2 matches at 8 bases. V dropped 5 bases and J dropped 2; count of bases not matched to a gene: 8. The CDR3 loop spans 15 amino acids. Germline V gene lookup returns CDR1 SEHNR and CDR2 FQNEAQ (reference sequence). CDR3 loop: CASSKRAGDTYEQYF. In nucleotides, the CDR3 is TGTGCCAGCAGCAAGAGAGCGGGAGACACCTACGAGCAGTACTTC. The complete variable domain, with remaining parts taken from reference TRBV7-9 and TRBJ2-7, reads DTGVSQNPRHKITKRGQNVTFRCDPISEHNRLYWYRQTLGQGPEFLTYFQNEAQLEKSRLLSDRFSAERPKGSFSTLEIQRTEQGDSAMYLCASSKRAGDTYEQYFGPGTRLTVT.